What follows is one TCR beta chain and its context. Antigen unknown. Here immunoSEQ multiplex PCR was the method, and the copy in TCRdb shows in-frame clones only, minus some. The data contain about 130,000 clones, about 85% of them singletons. The entry originates in a study of cytotoxic CD8 clonotypes in ibrutinib-treated CLL. Overall study results and limits: The clonality rise at ibrutinib response reflected private clonotype expansion.

The V gene's germline CDR1 is MNHEY and CDR2 SVGAGI. This CDR3 has 12 residues. V gave up 7 bases and J gave up 7 bases, with 13 bases separating them. This sequence joins TRBV6-5 and TRBJ2-5, with D possibly being TRBD1 (6 bases). This clonotype was sampled from a human donor with chronic lymphocytic leukemia. Material: PBMCs, obtained after 24 months of ibrutinib treatment. The CDR3 region has the DNA TGTGCCAGCACCCCGGACAGTACGACCCAGTACTTC. This sequence encodes CASTPDSTTQYF.